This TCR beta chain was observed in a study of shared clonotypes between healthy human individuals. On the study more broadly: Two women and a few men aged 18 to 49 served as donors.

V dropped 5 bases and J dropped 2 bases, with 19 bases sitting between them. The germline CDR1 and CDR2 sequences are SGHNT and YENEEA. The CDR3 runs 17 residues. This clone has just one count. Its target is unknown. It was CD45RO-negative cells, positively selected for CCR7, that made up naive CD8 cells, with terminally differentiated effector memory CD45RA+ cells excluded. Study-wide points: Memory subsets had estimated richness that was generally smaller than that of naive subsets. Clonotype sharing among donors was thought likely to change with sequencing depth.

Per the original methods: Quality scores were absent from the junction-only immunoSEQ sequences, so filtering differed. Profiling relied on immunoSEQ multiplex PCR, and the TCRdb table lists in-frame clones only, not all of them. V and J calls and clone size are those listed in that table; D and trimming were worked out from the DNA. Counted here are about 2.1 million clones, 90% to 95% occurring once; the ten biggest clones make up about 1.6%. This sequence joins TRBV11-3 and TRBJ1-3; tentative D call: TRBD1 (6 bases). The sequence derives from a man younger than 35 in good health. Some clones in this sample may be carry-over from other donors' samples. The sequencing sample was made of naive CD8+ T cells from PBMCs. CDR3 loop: CASSVKPGTSPGNTIYF. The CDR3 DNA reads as TGTGCCAGCAGCGTAAAGCCCGGGACATCCCCTGGAAACACCATATATTTT.